This TCR beta chain was profiled in a study of OX40 agonist ivuxolimab in advanced cancers. Produced via immunoSEQ multiplex PCR; TCRdb's table is partial and in-frame only. Among 28,000 or so clones listed, 85% to 95% were seen once. V gave up 1 base and J gave up 6 bases, with 21 bases separating them. The germline CDR1 and CDR2 sequences are SGHTA and FQGTGA. CDR3 length: 17 amino acids. This material consisted of CD4+ or CD8+ T cells sorted from blood, taken in a trial of the OX40 agonist ivuxolimab. V is TRBV7-3 and J is TRBJ1-2; D might be TRBD1 (6 bases). The sequence derives from an adult with an advanced solid tumor such as melanoma, head and neck, liver or kidney cancer. CDR3 nucleotide sequence: TGTGCCAGCAGCTTAATCCGCGGCAGGGGCTCTCGGGATGGCTACACCTTC. Protein sequence: CASSLIRGRGSRDGYTF.